This TCR beta chain was found in a study of T-cell reconstitution after alpha-beta-depleted transplantation in children (dated by TCRdb to 2016 to 2017). Notes on the research overall: The study quantitatively tracked T-cell immune reconstitution after TCRalphabeta/CD19-depleted allogeneic hematopoietic cell transplantation in children using TCR repertoire profiling.

Library generation was performed with PCR. These reads were obtained on an Illumina HiSeq 2500. TCR library preparation used molecular barcoding, with unique molecular identifiers applied to normalize quantification of the TCRbeta repertoire. Through fastp at Q25 and MiXCR, TCRdb rebuilt clones from the public reads, retaining in-frame beta chains. When rows share a CDR3 protein, they turn into one entry using the most common DNA and genes. This sample comprises over 400,000 distinct CDR3 sequences, approximately 12% of them detected only once. The ten most abundant clones make up around 6.1% of the sample. In this sample, this clonotype turned up a few times. What this receptor recognizes is not known. No base qualities exist here, and no much larger clone lies one base off it. Compared with germline, V lacks 2 bases and J lacks 0 bases; bases without a gene match: 4. The CDR3, from cysteine to phenylalanine, totals 18 residues. Only the CDR3 part of the read is kept: 54 bases, read in frame from the first base. The germline V gene yields KGHSH for CDR1 and LQKENI for CDR2.

The sequencing used PBMCs from the stem cell graft donor, collected from the stem cell graft. The chain is encoded by TRBV18 joined to TRBJ2-6; a stretch of 10 junction bases matches TRBD1. This receptor was obtained from a human donor who donated a stem cell graft to a child with combined immunodeficiency. The nucleotides are TGTGCCAGCTCACCAAGACAGGGGGCAAGCTCTGGGGCCAACGTCCTGACTTTC. This encodes CASSPRQGASSGANVLTF.